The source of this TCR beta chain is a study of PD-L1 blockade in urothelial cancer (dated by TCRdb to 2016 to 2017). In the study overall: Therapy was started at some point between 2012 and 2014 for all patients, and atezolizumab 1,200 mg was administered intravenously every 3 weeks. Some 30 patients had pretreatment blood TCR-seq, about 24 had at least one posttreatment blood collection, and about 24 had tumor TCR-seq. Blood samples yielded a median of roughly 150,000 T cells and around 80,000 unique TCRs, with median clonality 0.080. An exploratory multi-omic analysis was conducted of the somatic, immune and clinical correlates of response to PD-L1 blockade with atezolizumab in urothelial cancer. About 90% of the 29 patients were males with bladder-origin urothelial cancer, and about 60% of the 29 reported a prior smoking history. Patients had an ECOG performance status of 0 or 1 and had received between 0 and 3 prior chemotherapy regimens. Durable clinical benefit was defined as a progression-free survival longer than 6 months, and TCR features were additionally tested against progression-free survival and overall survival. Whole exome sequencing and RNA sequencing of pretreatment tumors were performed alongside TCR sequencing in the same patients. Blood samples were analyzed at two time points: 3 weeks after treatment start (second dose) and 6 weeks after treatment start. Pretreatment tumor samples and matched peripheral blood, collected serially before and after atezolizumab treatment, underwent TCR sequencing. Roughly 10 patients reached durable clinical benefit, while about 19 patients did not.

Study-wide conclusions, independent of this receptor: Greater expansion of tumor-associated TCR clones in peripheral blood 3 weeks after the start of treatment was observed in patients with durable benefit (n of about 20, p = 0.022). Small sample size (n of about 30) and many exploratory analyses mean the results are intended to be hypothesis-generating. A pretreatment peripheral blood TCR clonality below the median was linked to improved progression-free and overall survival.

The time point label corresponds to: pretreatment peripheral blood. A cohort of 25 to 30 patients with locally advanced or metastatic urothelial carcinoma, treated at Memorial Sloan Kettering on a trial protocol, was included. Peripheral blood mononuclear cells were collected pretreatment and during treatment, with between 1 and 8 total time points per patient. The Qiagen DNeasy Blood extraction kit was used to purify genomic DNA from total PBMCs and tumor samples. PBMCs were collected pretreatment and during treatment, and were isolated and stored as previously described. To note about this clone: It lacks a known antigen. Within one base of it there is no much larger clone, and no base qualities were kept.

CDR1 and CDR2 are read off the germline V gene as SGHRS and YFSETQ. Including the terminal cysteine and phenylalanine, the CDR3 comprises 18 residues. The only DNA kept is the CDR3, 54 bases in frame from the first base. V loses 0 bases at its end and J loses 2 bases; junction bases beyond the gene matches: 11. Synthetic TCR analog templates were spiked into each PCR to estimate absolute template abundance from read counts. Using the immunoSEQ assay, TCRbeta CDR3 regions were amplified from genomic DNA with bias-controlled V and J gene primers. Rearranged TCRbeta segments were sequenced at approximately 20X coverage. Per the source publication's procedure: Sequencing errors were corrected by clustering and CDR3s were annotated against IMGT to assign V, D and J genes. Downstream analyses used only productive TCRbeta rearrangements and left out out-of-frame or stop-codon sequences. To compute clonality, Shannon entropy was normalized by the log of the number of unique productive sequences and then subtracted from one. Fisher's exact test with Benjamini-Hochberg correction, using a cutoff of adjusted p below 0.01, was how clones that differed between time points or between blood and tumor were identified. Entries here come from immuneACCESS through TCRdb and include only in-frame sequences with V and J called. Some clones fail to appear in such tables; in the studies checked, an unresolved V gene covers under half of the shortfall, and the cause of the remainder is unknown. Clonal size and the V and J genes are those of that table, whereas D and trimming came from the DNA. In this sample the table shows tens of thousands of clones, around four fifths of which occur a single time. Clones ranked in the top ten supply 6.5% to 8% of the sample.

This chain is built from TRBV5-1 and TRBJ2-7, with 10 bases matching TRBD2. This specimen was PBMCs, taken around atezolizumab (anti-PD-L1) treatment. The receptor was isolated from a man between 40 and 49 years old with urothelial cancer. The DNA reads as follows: TGCGCCAGCAGCTTGGCCATGATAGCGGGAGGCGGGACCTACGAGCAGTACTTC. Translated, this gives CASSLAMIAGGGTYEQYF.